Following are 2 T cell receptor beta chains from one sample sequenced in a study of T cells in Graves' hyperthyroidism and ophthalmopathy (dated by TCRdb to the late 2010s). Libraries were made using multiplex PCR. Instrument used: Illumina HiSeq 2000. The TCR beta CDR3 regions were amplified from RNA transcripts. A first-round RT-PCR of the TCR CDR3 used the HTBI primer set with the Qiagen OneStep RT-PCR kit. Clones were called with MiXCR by TCRdb after fastp trimmed the public reads at Q25, and only in-frame beta chains were retained. Each CDR3 protein appears once, grouped with its most common genes and DNA. For this sample the table gives 550,000 to 800,000 distinct CDR3 sequences, of which approximately 15% were detected only once. About 16% of the sample is in the top ten clones. The sample was blood. The receptors were sampled from a man in his forties or fifties with Graves' hyperthyroidism.

This clonotype was recorded at least ten times. V usage is TRBV7-3 and J usage is TRBJ2-2, with TRBD1 as a possible D gene (5 bases). The CDR3 has 16 amino acids. The V gene's germline CDR1 is SGHTA and CDR2 FQGTGA. Trimming took 5 bases from V and 0 from J, leaving 13 bases between them. The CDR3 sequence: CASSRRRQPNTGELFF. CDR3 in DNA: TGTGCCAGCAGCCGCCGAAGACAGCCGAACACCGGGGAGCTGTTTTTT.

This clonotype occurred many times. This chain joins TRBV28 and TRBJ2-1; D is ambiguous. Germline V lookup: CDR1 MDHEN, CDR2 SYDVKM. The CDR3 sequence is 15 residues long. V dropped 5 bases and J dropped 0 bases, with 11 bases sitting between them. The CDR3: CASSPYSSSYNEQFF. The CDR3 DNA follows: TGTGCCAGCAGTCCATACTCGAGCTCCTACAATGAGCAGTTCTTC.